The clone carrying this T cell receptor beta chain has a count of ten or more. This specimen belongs to a study of shared clonotypes between healthy human individuals. Produced via immunoSEQ multiplex PCR; TCRdb's table is partial and in-frame only. The sample consists of about 1.1 million clones, 77% of them appearing once. The V end lost 5 bases, the J end lost 0 bases, and 23 bases lay between the germline ends. The V gene's germline CDR1 is MDHEN and CDR2 SYDVKM. The CDR3 runs 19 residues. The source is a man younger than 35 in good health. Some clones in this sample may be carry-over from other donors' samples. The sample was memory CD4+ T cells from PBMCs. Subset noted: CD45RA-negative fraction. The V gene is TRBV28, the J gene TRBJ1-3, with D perhaps TRBD1 (6 bases). CDR3 DNA sequence: TGTGCCAGCAGTCTTTGGGGGCTGACTGGGACCTTCTCTGGAAACACCATATATTTT. Its protein is CASSLWGLTGTFSGNTIYF.